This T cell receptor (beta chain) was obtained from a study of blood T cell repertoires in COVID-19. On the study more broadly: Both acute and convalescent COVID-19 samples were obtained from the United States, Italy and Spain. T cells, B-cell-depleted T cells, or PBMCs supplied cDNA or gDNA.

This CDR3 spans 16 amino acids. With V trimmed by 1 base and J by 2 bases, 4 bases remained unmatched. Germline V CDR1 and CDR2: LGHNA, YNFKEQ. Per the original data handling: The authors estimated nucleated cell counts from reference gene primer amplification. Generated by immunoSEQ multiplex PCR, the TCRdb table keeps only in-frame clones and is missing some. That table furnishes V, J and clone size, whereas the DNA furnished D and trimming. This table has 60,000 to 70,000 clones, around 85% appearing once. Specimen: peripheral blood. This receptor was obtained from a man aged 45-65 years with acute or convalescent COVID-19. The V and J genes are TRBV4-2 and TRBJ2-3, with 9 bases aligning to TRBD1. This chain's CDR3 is CASSQGDRGFTDTQYF. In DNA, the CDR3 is TGTGCCAGCAGCCAAGGAGACAGGGGGTTCACAGATACGCAGTATTTT.